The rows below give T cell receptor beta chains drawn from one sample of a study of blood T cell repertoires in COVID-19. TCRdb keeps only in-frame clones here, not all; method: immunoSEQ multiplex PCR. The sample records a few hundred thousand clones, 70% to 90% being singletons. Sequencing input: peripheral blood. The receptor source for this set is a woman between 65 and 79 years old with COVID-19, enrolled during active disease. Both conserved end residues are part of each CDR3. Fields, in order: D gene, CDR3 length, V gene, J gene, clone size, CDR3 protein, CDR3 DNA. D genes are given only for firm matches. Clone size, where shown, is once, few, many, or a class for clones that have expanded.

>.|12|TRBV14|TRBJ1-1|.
CASSFEGAEAFF
TGTGCCAGCAGTTTCGAGGGGGCTGAAGCTTTCTTT
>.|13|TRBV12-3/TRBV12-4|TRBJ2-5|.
CASSFGDRETQYF
TGTGCCAGCAGTTTCGGGGATCGGGAGACCCAGTACTTC
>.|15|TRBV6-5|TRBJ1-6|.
CASSTRWTANSPLHF
TGTGCCAGCAGTACTAGGTGGACAGCTAATTCACCCCTCCACTTT
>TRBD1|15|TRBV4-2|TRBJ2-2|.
CASSLETGGVGELFF
TGTGCCAGCAGCCTCGAGACAGGGGGCGTCGGGGAGCTGTTTTTT
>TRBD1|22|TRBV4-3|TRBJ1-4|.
CASSPRGTRDRGFPATNEKLFF
TGCGCCAGCAGCCCACGCGGGACCCGGGACAGGGGGTTCCCGGCAACTAATGAAAAACTGTTTTTT
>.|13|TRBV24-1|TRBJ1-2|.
CATSDQGFYGYTF
TGTGCCACCAGTGACCAGGGATTCTATGGCTACACCTTC
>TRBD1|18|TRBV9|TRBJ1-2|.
CASSVDSRTYRQGDGYTF
TGTGCCAGCAGCGTAGATAGTCGTACTTACCGACAGGGCGATGGCTACACCTTC
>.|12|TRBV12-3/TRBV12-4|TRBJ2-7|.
CASSGDTYEQYF
TGTGCCAGCAGTGGGGACACCTACGAGCAGTACTTC
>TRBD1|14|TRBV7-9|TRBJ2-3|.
CASADRGLKDTQYF
TGTGCCAGCGCGGACAGGGGGCTAAAGGATACGCAGTATTTT
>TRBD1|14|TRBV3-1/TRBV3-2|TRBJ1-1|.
CASSARDRETEAFF
TGTGCCAGCAGCGCCCGGGACAGGGAGACTGAAGCTTTCTTT
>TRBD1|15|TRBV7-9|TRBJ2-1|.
CASSRDRFTYNEQFF
TGTGCCAGCAGCAGGGACAGGTTCACCTACAATGAGCAGTTCTTC
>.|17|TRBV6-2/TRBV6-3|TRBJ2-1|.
CASSSLDNRKAYNEQFF
TGTGCCAGCAGTTCTTTAGACAATCGGAAGGCTTACAATGAGCAGTTCTTC
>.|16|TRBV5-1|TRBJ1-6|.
CASSLDPGRRNSPLHF
TGCGCCAGCAGCTTGGACCCAGGGAGGAGAAATTCACCCCTCCACTTT
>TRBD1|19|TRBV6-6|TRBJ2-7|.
CASSSVAFSDRDPSYEQYF
TGTGCCAGCAGCTCAGTCGCGTTCTCCGACAGGGATCCCTCCTACGAGCAGTACTTC
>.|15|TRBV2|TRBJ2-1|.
CATMSDSNLGNEQFF
TGTGCCACCATGTCTGACAGCAACTTGGGGAATGAGCAGTTCTTC
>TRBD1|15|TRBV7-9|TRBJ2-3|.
CASSLAGTAHGTQYF
TGTGCCAGCAGCTTAGCCGGGACAGCACATGGTACGCAGTATTTT
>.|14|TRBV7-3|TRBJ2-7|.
CASSLTAGSYEQYF
TGTGCCAGCAGCTTAACAGCGGGTTCCTACGAGCAGTACTTC
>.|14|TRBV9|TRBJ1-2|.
CASSAKGGSYGYTF
TGTGCCAGCAGCGCGAAAGGGGGAAGCTATGGCTACACCTTC
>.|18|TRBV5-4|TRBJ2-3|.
CASSFGSGRGTSTDTQYF
TGTGCCAGCAGCTTCGGTAGCGGCAGGGGGACTAGCACAGATACGCAGTATTTT
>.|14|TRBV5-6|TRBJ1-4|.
CASSVGYGDEKLFF
TGTGCCAGCAGCGTTGGGTACGGAGATGAAAAACTGTTTTTT
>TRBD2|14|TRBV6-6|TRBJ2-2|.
CASNLGLVAGELFF
TGTGCCAGCAACCTCGGACTAGTCGCCGGGGAGCTGTTTTTT
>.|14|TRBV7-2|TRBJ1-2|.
CASSSGITNYGYTF
TGTGCCAGCAGCTCCGGGATTACTAACTATGGCTACACCTTC
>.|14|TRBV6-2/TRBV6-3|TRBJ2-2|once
CASSLEVNTGELFF
TGTGCCAGCAGTCTCGAGGTGAACACCGGGGAGCTGTTTTTT
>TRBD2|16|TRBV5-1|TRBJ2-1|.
CASSSLTSGSMDEQFF
TGCGCCAGCAGCTCCCTCACTAGCGGGAGTATGGATGAGCAGTTCTTC
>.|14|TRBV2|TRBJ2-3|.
CASREGGSTDTQYF
TGTGCCAGCAGGGAGGGGGGGAGCACAGATACGCAGTATTTT
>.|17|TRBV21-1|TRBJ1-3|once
CASSKVRGECSGNTIYF
TGTGCCAGCAGCAAAGTTAGAGGCGAGTGCTCTGGAAACACCATATATTTT
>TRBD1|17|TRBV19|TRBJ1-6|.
CASSINPGTGGGSPLHF
TGTGCCAGTAGTATAAACCCCGGGACAGGGGGGGGTTCACCCCTCCACTTT
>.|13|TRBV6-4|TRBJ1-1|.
CASSFSTNTEAFF
TGTGCCAGCAGTTTTAGCACGAACACTGAAGCTTTCTTT
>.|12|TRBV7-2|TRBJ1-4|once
CASSYPDEKLFF
TGTGCCAGCAGCTACCCGGATGAAAAACTGTTTTTT
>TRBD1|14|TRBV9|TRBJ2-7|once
CASSPQLRDSEQYF
TGTGCCAGCAGCCCGCAACTCCGGGACAGCGAGCAGTACTTC
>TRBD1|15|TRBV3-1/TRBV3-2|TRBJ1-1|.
CASSPRTGYNTEAFF
TGTGCCAGCAGCCCTAGGACAGGCTACAACACTGAAGCTTTCTTT
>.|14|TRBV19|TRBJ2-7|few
CASSIGGDAYEQYF
TGTGCCAGTAGTATTGGCGGGGACGCCTACGAGCAGTACTTC